The 20 T cell receptor beta chains given below trace back to one sample, sequenced in a study of persistence of HIV-infected CD4 T cells. This nonspecific control used anti-CD3/anti-CD28 bead stimulation of CD4+ T cells. CD4+ T cells upregulating both CD40 ligand and CD69 were sorted as responding cells. Antigens of these TCRs are unknown. Sequencing used immunoSEQ version 4 in survey mode. Produced via immunoSEQ multiplex PCR; TCRdb's table is partial and in-frame only. The repertoire holds roughly 43,000 clones, with more than 70% as singletons. Sequencing was performed on CD4+ T cells sorted from PBMCs after approximately 20-hour stimulation, taken from a patient who received antiretroviral therapy. These receptor sequences come from an adult man with HIV who was CMV-seropositive.

The V call is TRBV6-1, the J call TRBJ1-1; D unclear. The CDR3 loop spans 15 amino acids. Trimming took 0 bases from V and 6 from J, leaving 14 bases between them. The germline V gene encodes CDR1 MNHNS and CDR2 SASEGT. CDR3 region: CASSEAVGLGAEAFF. The CDR3 DNA reads as TGTGCCAGCAGTGAAGCTGTCGGGCTTGGGGCTGAAGCTTTCTTT.

The chain recombines TRBV27 with TRBJ2-3, with D uncertain. The CDR3 consists of 15 residues. V lost 1 base and J 0 bases, leaving 8 bases between the germline ends. From germline, CDR1 is MNHEY and CDR2 SMNVEV (reference sequence). The CDR3 bases are TGTGCCAGCAGTTTATATTTTGTCAGCACAGATACGCAGTATTTT. Translation gives CASSLYFVSTDTQYF.

This clone was seen only once. CDR3 coding DNA: TGTGCCAGCAGTTTGGACAGGCCCTTCTACACCTTC. This translates into CASSLDRPFYTF. The rearrangement links TRBV6-5 to TRBJ1-2; 7 bases map to TRBD1. The CDR3 runs 12 residues. Trimming took 4 bases from V and 10 from J; bases not matched to a gene: 6. CDR1 is MNHEY, CDR2 SVGAGI, per germline.

The chain is built from TRBV5-1 and TRBJ2-3; D gene unclear. V was trimmed by 3 bases and J by 0 bases, leaving 2 bases between them. The CDR3 totals 12 residues. Germline V gene sequence: CDR1 SGHRS, CDR2 YFSETQ. CDR3 protein: CASSSSTDTQYF. DNA for the CDR3: TGCGCCAGCAGCTCTAGCACAGATACGCAGTATTTT.

J is TRBJ2-3 and V is TRBV14; weak D call: TRBD2 (5 bases). This CDR3 region has 13 residues. V lost 1 base and J lost 8, with 10 bases in between. Germline loops: CDR1 SGHDN, CDR2 FVKESK. This CDR3 is CASSQGIRGTQYF. CDR3 nucleotide sequence: TGTGCCAGCAGCCAAGGGATACGGGGTACGCAGTATTTT. Combining the CDR3 with reference TRBV14 and TRBJ2-3 gives the whole variable domain EAGVTQFPSHSVIEKGQTVTLRCDPISGHDNLYWYRRVMGKEIKFLLHFVKESKQDESGMPNNRFLAERTGGTYSTLKVQPAELEDSGVYFCASSQGIRGTQYFGPGTRLTVL.

The chain joins TRBV3-1 (or the pseudogene TRBV3-2) to TRBJ2-1; 13 bases are shared with TRBD2. V shed 7 bases, J shed 7 bases, and the junction held 7 bases outside the gene matches. The CDR3 contains 15 residues. Germline V lookup: CDR1 LGHDT, CDR2 YNNKEL (reference sequence). In DNA, the CDR3 is TGTGCCAGCATCACTAGCGGGGGGGCGAGGAATGAGCAGTTCTTC. Amino acid sequence: CASITSGGARNEQFF.

The V gene is TRBV27, the J gene TRBJ1-5, with D possibly being TRBD1 (5 bases). There are 15 residues in the CDR3. Germline V gives CDR1 MNHEY, CDR2 SMNVEV (reference sequence). V lost 3 bases and J 4 bases, leaving 13 bases between the germline ends. The CDR3 DNA reads TGTGCCAGCAGTTTTTCCCAGGGAGTAAATCAGCCCCAGCATTTT. Its protein product is CASSFSQGVNQPQHF.

This chain links TRBV2 with TRBJ2-6; 8 nucleotides line up with TRBD1. With V trimmed by 5 bases and J by 2 bases, 2 bases remained unmatched. The length of the CDR3 is 15 residues. Germline V gives CDR1 SNHLY, CDR2 FYNNEI. DNA of the CDR3: TGTGCCAGCAGTTCGGGACAGGCTGGGGCCAACGTCCTGACTTTC. It encodes CASSSGQAGANVLTF. Full variable domain (rest looked up from reference TRBV2 and TRBJ2-6): EPEVTQTPSHQVTQMGQEVILRCVPISNHLYFYWYRQILGQKVEFLVSFYNNEISEKSEIFDDQFSVERPDGSNFTLKIRSTKLEDSAMYFCASSSGQAGANVLTFGAGSRLTVL.

This clone was counted a few times. The gene calls are TRBV7-2 and TRBJ2-1, with 8 bases fitting TRBD1. The V gene end was trimmed by 3 bases and the J gene end by 5 bases; junction bases not matched to a gene: 3. Germline CDR1 SGHTA, CDR2 FQGNSA. The CDR3 is 14 amino acids. The CDR3 reads CASSFWTGNNEQFF. DNA of the CDR3: TGTGCCAGCAGCTTTTGGACAGGGAACAATGAGCAGTTCTTC.

The chain links TRBV6-1 to TRBJ2-7, with 7 bases fitting TRBD2. J was trimmed by 1 base and V by 6 bases; bases with no gene match: 0. This CDR3 comprises 12 residues. Germline CDR1 is MNHNS and CDR2 is SASEGT. CDR3 protein: CASRGLSYEQYF. In DNA, the CDR3 is TGTGCCAGCAGGGGACTATCCTACGAGCAGTACTTC.

This rearrangement joins TRBV6-5 to TRBJ2-7; 11 bases fit TRBD1. The J segment lost 6 bases and the V segment lost 0 bases, leaving 4 bases of the junction unmatched. Germline CDR1 and CDR2: MNHEY and SVGAGI. The CDR3 has 15 residues. DNA for the CDR3: TGTGCCAGCAGTTACTCGAGGGACAGGGGGGGCGAGCAGTACTTC. Translating gives CASSYSRDRGGEQYF.

The V and J genes are TRBV4-1 and TRBJ2-7; either TRBD1 or TRBD2 may supply D (5 bases each). The germline V and J ends were trimmed by 5 bases and 4 bases, with 18 bases remaining between them. The CDR3 length is 15 residues. Germline V gives CDR1 MGHRA, CDR2 YSYEKL. CDR3 residues: CASSNYRDRAYEQYF. The DNA for the CDR3 is TGCGCCAGCAGCAACTATCGGGACCGTGCTTACGAGCAGTACTTC.

The chain joins TRBV27 to TRBJ2-3; D unclear. Deletions cut 3 bases from V and 0 bases from J, with 10 bases between. CDR1 and CDR2 from the germline V gene are MNHEY and SMNVEV (reference sequence). This CDR3 has 15 amino acids. In nucleotides, the CDR3 is TGTGCCAGCAGTTTGAAGGGAACTAGCACAGATACGCAGTATTTT. Its protein is CASSLKGTSTDTQYF.

The V and J genes are TRBV5-1 and TRBJ2-2; TRBD1 aligns across 7 bases. Germline CDR1 and CDR2: SGHRS and YFSETQ. CDR3 length: 14 amino acids. V shed 4 bases and J 10 bases; nucleotides not matched to a gene: 10. In DNA, the CDR3 is TGCGCCAGCAGCGACTCACAGGGGAATAAGGAGCTGTTTTTT. Translating it yields CASSDSQGNKELFF.

The CDR3 region has the DNA TGTGCCAGCACCCCTAACTGGGGTGTATTAACCAATCAGCCCCAGCATTTT. Translation: CASTPNWGVLTNQPQHF. The genes are TRBV21-1 and TRBJ1-5. TRBV21-1 is a listed pseudogene. This CDR3 contains 17 residues.

CDR3 sequence: CASSLEVGPQHF. The CDR3, as DNA: TGTGCCAGCAGCTTAGAGGTTGGACCCCAGCATTTT. The chain combines TRBV7-9 with TRBJ1-5; D gene unclear. The V gene lost 1 base and the J gene lost 10 bases, with 8 bases spanning the gap. Per germline, CDR1 SEHNR and CDR2 FQNEAQ (reference sequence). CDR3 size: 12 residues.

V is TRBV9 and J is TRBJ1-2, with TRBD1 matching 7 bases. Germline V gene sequence: CDR1 SGDLS, CDR2 YYNGEE. CDR3 length: 15 amino acids. With V trimmed by 4 bases and J by 2 bases, 8 bases remained unmatched. The CDR3 nucleotides read TGTGCCAGCAGCCGCGGACAGGCTGGGAACTATGGCTACACCTTC. This gives the protein CASSRGQAGNYGYTF.

The CDR3 loop reads CASSRRPTTGAGYNEQFF. DNA of the CDR3: TGTGCCAGCAGCCGCCGACCTACAACAGGGGCCGGATACAATGAGCAGTTCTTC. The chain combines TRBV7-8 with TRBJ2-1, with 7 bases lining up with TRBD1. The ends lost 5 bases at V and 4 bases at J; junction bases unmatched: 17. The CDR3 is made up of 18 amino acids. Germline V gene sequence: CDR1 SGHVS, CDR2 FQNEAQ.

This chain uses TRBV27 with TRBJ1-1, with D possibly matching TRBD1 (5 bases). The CDR3 has 14 residues. Trimming removed 4 bases at V and 4 bases at J, with 13 bases between. Looked up from germline, CDR1 is MNHEY and CDR2 is SMNVEV (reference sequence). The CDR3 DNA reads as TGTGCCAGCAGTTGGGGGAGGGGTGGCACTGAAGCTTTCTTT. It encodes CASSWGRGGTEAFF.

For the CDR3, the DNA is TGTGCCAGCAGTACTGGACAGGGCGACTATGGCTACACCTTC. Its protein is CASSTGQGDYGYTF. The rearrangement uses TRBV6-5 and TRBJ1-2, with 8 bases identical to TRBD1. CDR1 is MNHEY, CDR2 SVGAGI, per germline. This CDR3 comprises 14 residues. After removal of 5 bases from V and 3 bases from J, the junction contained 5 bases not matched to a gene.